The 23 T cell receptor beta chains given below trace back to one sample, sequenced in a study of blood T cell repertoires in COVID-19. The method was immunoSEQ multiplex PCR; TCRdb's version includes in-frame clones alone and lacks a portion of them. Here the sample spans roughly 150,000 clones, more than 75% being singletons. The source material was peripheral blood. The receptors derive from a woman aged 50 to 60 with acute or convalescent COVID-19.

CDR3: CASCPGGELYSPLHF. DNA of the CDR3: TGTGCCAGCTGCCCCGGGGGGGAATTATATTCACCCCTCCACTTT. This chain uses TRBV7-9 with TRBJ1-6; a possible D gene is TRBD1 (5 bases). The CDR3 length is 15 residues. Trimming took 8 bases from V and 8 from J, leaving 19 bases between them. Germline CDR1 and CDR2: SEHNR and FQNEAQ (reference sequence). Complete variable domain (other parts from reference TRBV7-9 and TRBJ1-6): DTGVSQNPRHKITKRGQNVTFRCDPISEHNRLYWYRQTLGQGPEFLTYFQNEAQLEKSRLLSDRFSAERPKGSFSTLEIQRTEQGDSAMYLCASCPGGELYSPLHFGNGTRLTVT.

The V gene is TRBV27, the J gene TRBJ1-1; D uncertain. The V and J ends lost 2 bases and 3 bases respectively, with 7 bases between them. CDR1 is MNHEY and CDR2 is SMNVEV in the germline V gene (reference sequence). CDR3 length: 13 residues. CDR3 DNA: TGTGCCAGCAGTTTAATCGGGGACACTGAAGCTTTCTTT. The encoded protein is CASSLIGDTEAFF.

This chain connects TRBV13 to TRBJ1-1; D is perhaps TRBD1 (6 bases). The CDR3 covers 14 residues. Trimming left V 5 bases short and J 7 bases short, with 17 bases between. Germline CDR1 and CDR2: PRHDT and FYEKMQ (reference sequence). This chain's CDR3 is CASSPRQARSEAFF. CDR3 DNA: TGTGCCAGCAGCCCTCGACAGGCAAGGAGTGAAGCTTTCTTT.

This clone was observed a handful of times. The chain couples TRBV7-3 to TRBJ1-1, with D possibly TRBD1 on 5 matching bases. The V end was cut by 2 bases, the J end by 3 bases, with 7 bases between. Looked up from germline, CDR1 is SGHTA and CDR2 is FQGTGA. The CDR3 runs to 13 residues. The CDR3 region is CASSLQQDTEAFF. CDR3 bases: TGTGCCAGCAGCTTACAACAGGACACTGAAGCTTTCTTT.

The V gene is TRBV4-1, the J gene TRBJ1-2; D is uncertain. The CDR3 extends over 17 amino acids. Trimming stripped 0 bases from V and 4 bases from J, with 18 bases between. CDR1 is MGHRA and CDR2 is YSYEKL in the germline V gene. The CDR3 DNA reads as TGCGCCAGCAGCCAAGATGGTTACCGTCAGACTCCCTATGGCTACACCTTC. Protein: CASSQDGYRQTPYGYTF.

This rearrangement joins TRBV11-3 to TRBJ1-1; D might be TRBD1 (6 bases). The germline CDR1 and CDR2 sequences are SGHNT and YENEEA. This CDR3 spans 14 amino acids. V dropped 5 bases and J dropped 3 bases, with 13 bases sitting between them. The CDR3: CASSQQGRDTEAFF. The CDR3 DNA reads TGTGCCAGCAGCCAACAGGGTCGGGACACTGAAGCTTTCTTT.

This chain uses TRBV7-2 with TRBJ1-6; D unclear. CDR3 length: 12 amino acids. CDR1 and CDR2 (germline): SGHTA, FQGNSA. V shed 3 bases and J shed 10 bases, with 7 bases lying between them. Here the CDR3 reads CASSFNSSPLHF. The CDR3 region has the DNA TGTGCCAGCAGCTTTAACAGCTCACCCCTCCACTTT.

CDR3: CAADTPGQGARAFF. CDR3 nucleotide sequence: TGTGCCGCGGACACACCGGGACAGGGGGCGCGAGCTTTCTTT. The chain combines TRBV6-5 with TRBJ1-1, with TRBD1 identical over 12 bases. Germline CDR1 reads MNHEY; CDR2 reads SVGAGI. CDR3 length equals 14 residues. J lost 10 bases, V lost 11 bases, and 14 bases had no gene match.

This clone came up once. The chain carries TRBV7-2 and TRBJ1-5; TRBD1 matches at 7 bases. The V gene's germline CDR1 is SGHTA and CDR2 FQGNSA. V gave up 5 bases and J gave up 2 bases; unmatched junction bases: 3. There are 14 residues in the CDR3. CDR3 DNA: TGTGCCAGCAGCGATACAGGGGGCAATCAGCCCCAGCATTTT. It translates to CASSDTGGNQPQHF.

This clone was detected only once. The chain has TRBV6-2 or TRBV6-3 and TRBJ1-6; D possibly corresponds to TRBD1 (6 bases). The length of the CDR3 is 15 residues. Germline V lookup: CDR1 MNHEY, CDR2 SVGEGT. V dropped 6 bases and J dropped 8 bases, with 17 bases sitting between them. The CDR3 region has the DNA TGTGCCAGCAGCGTCCAGGGGCCAAAGTATTCACCCCTCCACTTT. It specifies CASSVQGPKYSPLHF.

The chain recombines TRBV3-1 (or the pseudogene TRBV3-2) with TRBJ1-1; no clear D. The length of the CDR3 is 14 residues. CDR1 and CDR2 (germline): LGHDT, YNNKEL (reference sequence). Trimming removed 4 bases from V and 0 bases from J, with 9 bases in between. In DNA form, the CDR3 reads TGTGCCAGCAGCCGGCAGATCATGAACACTGAAGCTTTCTTT. Residues: CASSRQIMNTEAFF.

The rearrangement joins TRBV27 to TRBJ2-1; TRBD2 is a possible D gene (6 bases). With 4 bases removed from V and 1 base from J, the gap between germline ends came to 17 bases. Germline V lookup: CDR1 MNHEY, CDR2 SMNVEV (reference sequence). This CDR3 spans 17 amino acids. The CDR3 region is CASSSLASGGSYNEQFF. CDR3 nucleotides: TGTGCCAGCAGTTCTTTGGCCTCCGGGGGATCCTACAATGAGCAGTTCTTC.

The genes are TRBV5-1 and TRBJ2-2; D remains unclear. Germline CDR1 and CDR2: SGHRS and YFSETQ. There are 15 residues in the CDR3. Trimming took 4 bases from V and 3 from J, leaving 13 bases between them. The CDR3 bases are TGCGCCAGCAGCCAAGGAGTCACACACACCGGGGAGCTGTTTTTT. This gives the protein CASSQGVTHTGELFF.

The V gene is TRBV3-1 (or the pseudogene TRBV3-2), the J gene TRBJ1-1; 9 bases fit TRBD1. Trimming removed 7 bases from V and 0 bases from J; junction bases left unmatched: 6. The CDR3 covers 15 residues. Germline V gene data show CDR1 as LGHDT and CDR2 as YNNKEL (reference sequence). This CDR3 is CASTIQGALNTEAFF. The CDR3 coding sequence is TGTGCCAGCACAATACAGGGGGCTCTGAACACTGAAGCTTTCTTT.

The chain uses TRBV7-2 and TRBJ2-7, with TRBD2 identical over 16 bases. This CDR3 has 17 residues. Per germline, CDR1 SGHTA and CDR2 FQGNSA. Trimming removed 4 bases from V and 8 bases from J; junction bases left unmatched: 11. This chain's CDR3 is CASSSTPPGLAGGQQYF. The CDR3 DNA follows: TGTGCCAGCAGCTCTACTCCCCCGGGACTAGCGGGGGGGCAGCAGTACTTC. Full variable domain (outside the CDR3, taken from reference TRBV7-2 and TRBJ2-7): GAGVSQSPSNKVTEKGKDVELRCDPISGHTALYWYRQSLGQGLEFLIYFQGNSAPDKSGLPSDRFSAERTGGSVSTLTIQRTQQEDSAVYLCASSSTPPGLAGGQQYFGPGTRLTVT.

This clone was seen just once. The chain uses TRBV7-2 and TRBJ1-1; no definite D call. CDR3 size: 14 residues. In germline, CDR1 is SGHTA, CDR2 FQGNSA. Between the trimmed V and J ends, which lost 5 bases and 0 bases, there was a span of 10 bases. The CDR3 here is CASSRGRLNTEAFF. CDR3 sequence (DNA): TGTGCCAGCAGCCGGGGTCGCTTGAACACTGAAGCTTTCTTT.

This clone showed up just once. The chain recombines TRBV7-3 with TRBJ2-3; weak D call: TRBD2 (5 bases). Trimming removed 4 bases at V and 5 bases at J, with 10 bases between. Looked up from germline, CDR1 is SGHTA and CDR2 is FQGTGA. The CDR3 is made up of 13 amino acids. The chain's CDR3 is CASSSEGGDTQYF. The CDR3 bases are TGTGCCAGCAGCTCCGAAGGAGGAGATACGCAGTATTTT.

This clone was counted only a few times. This chain joins TRBV5-1 and TRBJ2-4, with unresolved D. V lost 2 bases to trimming and J lost 0 bases, with 9 bases between them. Germline assignment: CDR1 SGHRS and CDR2 YFSETQ. The CDR3 totals 15 residues. This chain's CDR3 is CASSFIVGAKNIQYF. The CDR3 nucleotides read TGCGCCAGCAGCTTTATAGTTGGAGCCAAAAACATTCAGTACTTC.

J is TRBJ2-3 and V is TRBV11-2; D possibly corresponds to TRBD1 (5 bases). The CDR3 extends over 14 amino acids. Germline values: CDR1 SGHAT, CDR2 FQNNGV. Trimming removed 1 base from V and 4 bases from J, with 9 bases in between. Here the CDR3 DNA reads TGTGCCAGCAGCTTAGGGGGCTCTTCAGATACGCAGTATTTT. Translated: CASSLGGSSDTQYF.

The rearrangement links TRBV6-2 or TRBV6-3 to TRBJ1-2; D may be TRBD1 (5 bases). The CDR3 has 15 residues. Germline lookup yields CDR1 MNHEY and CDR2 SVGEGT. Deletions cut 6 bases from V and 7 bases from J, with 21 bases between. The CDR3 coding sequence is TGTGCCAGCAGCCCTCGACAGTATTTGGGGCTTGGCTACACCTTC. Its protein product is CASSPRQYLGLGYTF.

V gene TRBV29-1 combines with J gene TRBJ2-3, with 11 nucleotides matching TRBD2. V lost 4 bases to trimming and J lost 5 bases; unmatched junction nucleotides: 5. The germline V gene has CDR1 SQVTM and CDR2 ANQGSEA. The CDR3 has 14 residues. CDR3 amino acids: CSVGIAGGRDTQYF. As DNA, the CDR3 is TGCAGCGTTGGGATAGCGGGGGGGAGAGATACGCAGTATTTT.

The gene calls are TRBV5-1 and TRBJ1-1; the D is unclear. Trimming pared 0 bases from V and 8 bases from J, leaving 14 bases between. The germline V gene has CDR1 SGHRS and CDR2 YFSETQ. The CDR3 is 14 amino acids. CDR3 nucleotides: TGCGCCAGCAGCTTGGCTGGCCCCATATGGGAAGCTTTCTTT. It specifies CASSLAGPIWEAFF.

The J gene is TRBJ2-5, the V gene TRBV11-2; 9 bases fit TRBD1. Germline V gives CDR1 SGHAT, CDR2 FQNNGV. The CDR3 runs to 14 residues. V lost 5 bases to trimming and J lost 5 bases; unmatched junction nucleotides: 6. This chain's CDR3 is CASSVDRGRETQYF. The CDR3 DNA reads TGTGCCAGCAGCGTGGACAGGGGACGGGAGACCCAGTACTTC.